These T cell receptor beta chains were read from a single sample in a study of CD8 T cells in ankylosing spondylitis. TCRdb re-called the 5' RACE reads with MiXCR, one entry per CDR3 protein. The sample comprises over 100,000 distinct CDR3 sequences, approximately 10% of which are singletons, and roughly 4.5% rests with the top ten. The sequenced sample consisted of blood, either unsorted or a sorted T cell fraction (not recorded which). The origin of the receptors is a female donor with ankylosing spondylitis or in good health (not recorded which). CDR3s include the opening cysteine and the closing phenylalanine or tryptophan. Fields, in order: CDR3 length, D gene, J gene, V gene, CDR3 protein. D genes are given only for firm matches.

12 | - | TRBJ2-5 | TRBV7-2 | CASSDYRDTQYF
16 | - | TRBJ1-2 | TRBV12-3/TRBV12-4 | CASRLAWDPGHYGYTF
14 | - | TRBJ2-7 | TRBV5-1 | CASSFSGQAFEQYF
15 | - | TRBJ2-3 | TRBV27 | CASSLSHLVTDTQYF
16 | - | TRBJ1-5 | TRBV28 | CASSPPPQGSNQPQHF
14 | - | TRBJ1-4 | TRBV5-1 | CASSGQTTNEKLFF
14 | - | TRBJ2-7 | TRBV7-9 | CASSNKGGGFEQYF
15 | - | TRBJ2-7 | TRBV25-1 | CASSESKLPSYEQYF
17 | - | TRBJ2-1 | TRBV4-1 | CASSRGIVASSYNEQFF
16 | TRBD2 | TRBJ2-3 | TRBV28 | CASSSGGTRGTNTQYF
13 | - | TRBJ2-2 | TRBV3-1 | CASSTSRTGELFF
13 | - | TRBJ1-3 | TRBV2 | CASSEQGPPSIYF
13 | - | TRBJ1-5 | TRBV28 | CASRTGSQSPQHF
15 | TRBD1 | TRBJ2-3 | TRBV6-5 | CASSYQGAGTDTQYF
13 | - | TRBJ1-1 | TRBV5-8 | CASRFRVGTEAFF
17 | TRBD1 | TRBJ2-2 | TRBV11-3 | CASSSGQGAGWTGELFF
17 | - | TRBJ2-3 | TRBV6-5 | CASSLDTWTASTDTQYF